This TCR beta chain appears in the sequencing data of a study of blood T cell repertoires in COVID-19. Study details: Sites in the United States, Italy and Spain provided acute and convalescent COVID-19 samples. PBMCs, B-cell-depleted T cells, or T cells provided the cDNA or gDNA that made up the material.

In the original processing: Scientists estimated how many nucleated cells there were by amplifying reference gene primers. Some clones are missing from TCRdb's copy, which holds only in-frame ones; the method was immunoSEQ multiplex PCR. That table is the source of V, J and clone size, and D and trimming were worked out from the DNA. The sample has 150,000 to 200,000 clones; 80% to 90% are singletons. Sample: peripheral blood. The sequence was collected from a man in his late teens or twenties who had recovered from COVID-19.

DNA for the CDR3: TGCAGCGTTGGACTCGGGGAGGGAAGTGGCTACACCTTC. Residues: CSVGLGEGSGYTF. V gene TRBV29-1 combines with J gene TRBJ1-2; no reliable D call. Trimming stripped 4 bases from V and 7 bases from J, with 16 bases between. The CDR3 spans 13 residues. Germline V gene data show CDR1 as SQVTM and CDR2 as ANQGSEA.